This T cell receptor (beta chain) came from a study of blood T cell repertoires in COVID-19. Study summary: The samples span acute and convalescent COVID-19 from the United States, Italy and Spain. Sources were T cells, B-cell-depleted T cells, or PBMCs; the material itself was cDNA or gDNA.

In the case of this clone: The sample carries other DNA sequences with the same CDR3.

Seattle-derived patients entered the study during active infection and were followed longitudinally. Sequenced by immunoSEQ multiplex PCR; TCRdb stores in-frame clones only, minus some. This table holds over 150,000 clones, about 85% found once. The clonotype originates from a man aged 55-75 years with COVID-19, enrolled during active disease. The sample was peripheral blood.

The CDR3 here is CASRRTANTGELFF. The DNA for the CDR3 is TGTGCCAGCAGAAGGACAGCGAACACCGGGGAGCTGTTTTTT. The chain employs TRBV6-5 and TRBJ2-2, with D tentatively TRBD1 (6 bases). This CDR3 is 14 amino acids long. V gave up 6 bases and J gave up 0 bases, with 8 bases separating them. Germline V CDR1 and CDR2: MNHEY, SVGAGI.